This TCR beta chain is drawn from a study of blood T cell repertoires in COVID-19. For the study at large: Donors in the United States, Italy and Spain gave samples during acute or convalescent COVID-19. T cells, B-cell-depleted T cells, or PBMCs provided the cDNA or gDNA that served as material.

Authors' methods: For nucleated cells, counts were estimated from reference gene primer amplification. Repertoires were generated with immunoSEQ multiplex PCR, while TCRdb's copy carries only in-frame clones and drops some. D and trimming come from the DNA, and the V and J calls and clone size come from that table. The sample consists of approximately 190,000 clones, 84% of them appearing once. This CDR3 contains 18 residues. The V gene's germline CDR1 is LNHDA and CDR2 SQIVND (reference sequence). Germline trimming cut 5 bases from V and 7 bases from J; bases unmatched to any gene: 13. V gene TRBV19 combines with J gene TRBJ2-2, with 13 bases lining up with TRBD2. The sequencing sample was made of peripheral blood. The TCR was taken from a man in his thirties or forties with active or convalescent COVID-19. The CDR3 reads CASSLAGTSGAFGGELFF. The CDR3 DNA reads as TGTGCCAGTAGTCTAGCCGGGACTAGCGGGGCCTTCGGCGGGGAGCTGTTTTTT.